Following are 28 T cell receptor beta chains from one sample sequenced in a study of PD-L1 blockade in urothelial cancer. As to time point: pretreatment peripheral blood. Produced via immunoSEQ multiplex PCR; TCRdb's table is partial and in-frame only. The repertoire holds 45,000 to 50,000 clones, with more than 75% as singletons. The sample in question was PBMCs, obtained around atezolizumab (anti-PD-L1) treatment. The receptors originated from a man aged 50 or older with urothelial cancer.

This chain uses TRBV10-3 with TRBJ2-7; tentative D call: TRBD1 (6 bases). CDR1 is ENHRY, CDR2 SYGVKD, per germline. This CDR3 spans 12 amino acids. V lost 4 bases and J lost 6, with 10 bases in between. The DNA for the CDR3 is TGTGCCATCAGTGTGGAACAGGGCGAGCAGTACTTC. Translated: CAISVEQGEQYF.

The chain has TRBV5-4 and TRBJ2-7; unclear D gene. The CDR3 sequence is 12 residues long. Germline CDR1 and CDR2: SGHNT and YYREEE (reference sequence). Trimming cost V 4 bases and J 6 bases, with 11 bases left between them. CDR3 bases: TGTGCCAGCAGCGGCGGTGTCGGCGAGCAGTACGTC. Its protein is CASSGGVGEQYV.

This clone was observed a single time. The chain has TRBV4-2 and TRBJ1-1; D gene unclear. CDR3 length equals 15 residues. Germline V lookup: CDR1 LGHNA, CDR2 YNFKEQ. Trimming shortened V by 0 bases and J by 0 bases, and 8 bases separated the two germline ends. CDR3 sequence: CASSQDIYVNTEAFF. The CDR3 DNA sequence: TGTGCCAGCAGCCAAGATATCTACGTGAACACTGAAGCTTTCTTT.

This chain connects TRBV30 to TRBJ2-3; TRBD2 matches 12 bases. Germline CDR1 reads GTSNPN; CDR2 reads SVGIG (reference sequence). The CDR3 runs to 14 residues. After removal of 4 bases from V and 4 bases from J, the junction contained 3 bases not matched to a gene. In nucleotides, the CDR3 is TGTGCCTGGACTAGCGGGAGGGGCCCAGATACGCAGTATTTT. Protein: CAWTSGRGPDTQYF.

This clone was counted only a few times. The chain employs TRBV28 and TRBJ2-2; 7 bases align to TRBD1. Trimming at V came to 4 bases and at J to 0 bases, leaving 5 bases not matched to a gene. The CDR3 is made up of 16 amino acids. From germline, CDR1 is MDHEN and CDR2 SYDVKM. The CDR3: CASSSSGTANTGELFF. As DNA, the CDR3 is TGTGCCAGCAGTTCCTCCGGGACAGCGAACACCGGGGAGCTGTTTTTT.

This sequence joins TRBV19 and TRBJ2-4, with D possibly being TRBD2 (5 bases). The germline gives CDR1 LNHDA, CDR2 SQIVND (reference sequence). This CDR3 spans 17 amino acids. The V gene lost 3 bases and the J gene lost 0 bases, with 15 bases spanning the gap. CDR3 amino acids: CASSILPFGVAKNIQYF. In DNA form, the CDR3 reads TGTGCCAGTAGTATCCTACCCTTCGGGGTAGCCAAAAACATTCAGTACTTC. Full variable domain (missing parts from reference TRBV19 and TRBJ2-4): DGGITQSPKYLFRKEGQNVTLSCEQNLNHDAMYWYRQDPGQGLRLIYYSQIVNDFQKGDIAEGYSVSREKKESFPLTVTSAQKNPTAFYLCASSILPFGVAKNIQYFGAGTRLSVL.

This chain connects TRBV18 to TRBJ2-2; D call uncertain. Deletions cut 3 bases from V and 3 bases from J, with 5 bases between. The CDR3 contains 13 residues. CDR1 is KGHSH, CDR2 LQKENI, per germline. Written as DNA, the CDR3 is TGTGCCAGCTCACCGCAGGACACCGGGGAGCTGTTTTTT. It codes for CASSPQDTGELFF. Together with reference TRBV18 and TRBJ2-2, the CDR3 gives the full variable domain: NAGVMQNPRHLVRRRGQEARLRCSPMKGHSHVYWYRQLPEEGLKFMVYLQKENIIDESGMPKERFSAEFPKEGPSILRIQQVVRGDSAAYFCASSPQDTGELFFGEGSRLTVL.

The chain recombines TRBV5-4 with TRBJ1-5; D call uncertain. This CDR3 has 14 amino acids. V was pared by 0 bases and J by 3 bases, with 7 bases between. Germline CDR1 SGHNT, CDR2 YYREEE (reference sequence). The CDR3 is CASSLAGPNQPQHF. CDR3 coding DNA: TGTGCCAGCAGCTTGGCAGGCCCCAATCAGCCCCAGCATTTT.

The V gene is TRBV9, the J gene TRBJ2-4, with TRBD2 matching over 13 bases. V was clipped by 3 bases and J by 8 bases; unmatched bases: 8. CDR3 length: 16 residues. Germline V gene lookup returns CDR1 SGDLS and CDR2 YYNGEE. For the CDR3, the DNA is TGTGCCAGCAGCGCCTCCCTACTAGCGGGAGGGGACATTCAGTACTTC. It encodes CASSASLLAGGDIQYF. The full variable domain, completed using reference TRBV9 and TRBJ2-4, is DSGVTQTPKHLITATGQRVTLRCSPRSGDLSVYWYQQSLDQGLQFLIQYYNGEERAKGNILERFSAQQFPDLHSELNLSSLELGDSALYFCASSASLLAGGDIQYFGAGTRLSVL.

V gene TRBV27 combines with J gene TRBJ1-2, with TRBD1 matching over 8 bases. The germline gives CDR1 MNHEY, CDR2 SMNVEV (reference sequence). V was clipped by 4 bases and J by 5 bases; unmatched bases: 6. The CDR3 contains 14 residues. The CDR3 region has the DNA TGTGCCAGCAGTTCGTGGACAGGGTCGTATGGCTACACCTTC. Its protein is CASSSWTGSYGYTF.

The CDR3 region is CATVDRATEAFF. Here the CDR3 DNA reads TGTGCCACCGTAGACAGGGCCACTGAAGCTTTCTTT. The chain combines TRBV6-5 with TRBJ1-1; 7 nucleotides align to TRBD1. In germline, CDR1 is MNHEY, CDR2 SVGAGI. CDR3 length equals 12 residues. The J segment lost 4 bases and the V segment lost 10 bases, leaving 6 bases of the junction unmatched.

The CDR3 DNA is TGCGCCAGCAGCCCCACCGGGGTAGGTCTTAGCACAGATACGCAGCATTTT. Translation gives CASSPTGVGLSTDTQHF. J is TRBJ2-3 and V is TRBV5-1; D is unresolved. The closer fit of TRBJ1-5 to the DNA end suggests the J call may be wrong. CDR3 length equals 17 residues. CDR1 and CDR2 (germline): SGHRS, YFSETQ.

This sequence joins TRBV29-1 and TRBJ1-2; D gene ambiguous. From germline, CDR1 is SQVTM and CDR2 ANQGSEA. This CDR3 has 14 amino acids. Trimming shortened V by 4 bases and J by 4 bases, and 16 bases separated the two germline ends. CDR3 in DNA: TGCAGCGTTGTCCTCCAGACATCCGCCTATGGCTACACCTTC. Protein product: CSVVLQTSAYGYTF.

This clone was recorded once. This chain joins TRBV9 and TRBJ2-7; 8 bases align to TRBD2. Trimming at V came to 0 bases and at J to 4 bases, leaving 6 bases not matched to a gene. Germline V lookup: CDR1 SGDLS, CDR2 YYNGEE. The CDR3 spans 15 residues. The CDR3 DNA follows: TGTGCCAGCAGCGTAGATCTAGCGGGTCCTTACGAGCAGTACTTC. Protein sequence: CASSVDLAGPYEQYF.

The chain uses TRBV7-2 and TRBJ2-5, with 7 bases matching TRBD2. The J segment lost 5 bases and the V segment lost 7 bases, leaving 13 bases of the junction unmatched. Germline CDR1 SGHTA, CDR2 FQGNSA. This CDR3 has 15 amino acids. The CDR3 DNA sequence: TGTGCCAGCACCGAAAGCGGGACTGAGGTGGAGACCCAGTACTTC. Protein sequence: CASTESGTEVETQYF.

This clone has only a few counts. The rearrangement links TRBV4-1 to TRBJ1-1; the D gene is possibly TRBD1 (6 bases). Germline CDR1 and CDR2: MGHRA and YSYEKL. There are 17 residues in the CDR3. V lost 4 bases to trimming and J lost 2 bases, with 20 bases between them. The CDR3 reads CASSLYGGGGGNTEAFF. For the CDR3, the DNA is TGCGCCAGCAGCCTGTATGGCGGGGGAGGGGGAAACACTGAAGCTTTCTTT.

This clone was detected once. The V gene is TRBV6-6, the J gene TRBJ1-5; perhaps TRBD1 as D (6 bases). V lost 7 bases and J lost 3, with 19 bases in between. This CDR3 spans 16 amino acids. Germline values: CDR1 MNHNY, CDR2 SVGAGI (reference sequence). CDR3 protein: CASNPLGDTINQPQHF. CDR3 sequence (DNA): TGTGCCAGCAATCCGCTGGGGGACACCATCAATCAGCCCCAGCATTTT.

V is TRBV11-2 and J is TRBJ1-2; D gene unclear. The CDR3 contains 14 residues. Trimming left V 0 bases short and J 4 bases short, with 9 bases between. Germline CDR1 SGHAT, CDR2 FQNNGV. The CDR3 sequence is CASSLDVGSYGYTF. The CDR3 DNA is TGTGCCAGCAGCTTAGACGTAGGGAGCTATGGCTACACCTTC.

V gene TRBV12-5 combines with J gene TRBJ1-1, with D unresolved. This CDR3 contains 15 residues. CDR1 and CDR2 from the germline V gene are LGHNT and FRNRAP. Trimming took 2 bases from V and 1 from J, leaving 11 bases between them. The CDR3 loop is CASGLILSGNTEAFF. CDR3 DNA: TGTGCTAGTGGTTTGATCCTATCCGGGAACACTGAAGCTTTCTTT.

The rearrangement links TRBV6-1 to TRBJ1-2; a weak D match, TRBD1 (6 bases). Deletions cut 6 bases from V and 4 bases from J, with 15 bases between. CDR1 is MNHNS, CDR2 SASEGT, per germline. The CDR3 length is 14 residues. CDR3 DNA: TGTGCCAGCAGCCCCACCGGACAGATCTATGGCTACACCTTC. Its translation: CASSPTGQIYGYTF.

In this sample, this clone turned up once. V gene TRBV28 combines with J gene TRBJ1-2, with TRBD1 identical over 9 bases. The V segment lost 3 bases and the J segment 9 bases; nucleotides outside the gene matches: 5. Germline CDR1 MDHEN, CDR2 SYDVKM. The CDR3 totals 13 residues. In DNA, the CDR3 is TGTGCCAGCAGTTTGAGACAGGGGGTACGCTACACCTTC. It is translated as CASSLRQGVRYTF.

The rearrangement links TRBV5-6 to TRBJ2-5, with 13 bases lining up with TRBD2. The V gene end was trimmed by 4 bases and the J gene end by 5 bases; junction bases not matched to a gene: 8. Germline CDR1 and CDR2: SGHDT and YYEEEE. The CDR3 runs to 16 residues. CDR3 bases: TGTGCCAGCAGCAGGGGGACTAGCGGGATTGAGGAGACCCAGTACTTC. Amino acid sequence: CASSRGTSGIEETQYF. Using reference TRBV5-6 and TRBJ2-5 for the parts outside the CDR3, the full variable domain is DAGVTQSPTHLIKTRGQQVTLRCSPKSGHDTVSWYQQALGQGPQFIFQYYEEEERQRGNFPDRFSGHQFPNYSSELNVNALLLGDSALYLCASSRGTSGIEETQYFGPGTRLLVL.

This clone turned up a few times. The CDR3 region is CASSLLAGDNEQFF. The CDR3, as DNA: TGTGCCAGTAGTCTGCTAGCGGGGGACAATGAGCAGTTCTTC. V usage is TRBV19 and J usage is TRBJ2-1, with 10 nucleotides matching TRBD2. CDR3 length: 14 amino acids. Germline CDR1 is LNHDA and CDR2 is SQIVND (reference sequence). J lost 5 bases, V lost 5 bases, and 3 bases had no gene match.

The chain recombines TRBV6-6 with TRBJ2-7; TRBD2 matches at 13 bases. Germline-derived CDR1 and CDR2 are MNHNY and SVGAGI (reference sequence). V was pared by 3 bases and J by 4 bases, with 3 bases of the junction left unmatched. The CDR3 length is 15 residues. CDR3 region: CASSYGTSGMYEQYF. The CDR3 region has the DNA TGTGCCAGCAGTTATGGGACTAGCGGGATGTACGAGCAGTACTTC.

In the case of this clone: Other DNA sequences in this specimen translate into the identical CDR3. This chain joins TRBV7-2 and TRBJ2-3, with D hard to call. The length of the CDR3 is 12 residues. The germline CDR1 and CDR2 sequences are SGHTA and FQGNSA. Trimming pared 5 bases from V and 2 bases from J, leaving 5 bases between. Here the CDR3 DNA reads TGTGCCAGCAGCCTCTACACAGATACGCAGTATTTT. Amino acids: CASSLYTDTQYF.

Of note for this clone: This sample includes further DNA sequences coding for the same CDR3. The genes are TRBV7-9 and TRBJ1-4; D perhaps matches TRBD1 (6 bases). The V end was cut by 5 bases, the J end by 7 bases, with 8 bases between. Germline CDR1 reads SEHNR; CDR2 reads FQNEAQ (reference sequence). CDR3 length: 12 residues. CDR3 protein: CASSPQGEKLFF. CDR3 bases: TGTGCCAGCAGCCCACAGGGTGAAAAACTGTTTTTT. Drawing the rest from reference TRBV7-9 and TRBJ1-4, the complete variable domain is DTGVSQNPRHKITKRGQNVTFRCDPISEHNRLYWYRQTLGQGPEFLTYFQNEAQLEKSRLLSDRFSAERPKGSFSTLEIQRTEQGDSAMYLCASSPQGEKLFFGSGTQLSVL.

V and J are TRBV28 and TRBJ2-7; D not certain. Per germline, CDR1 MDHEN and CDR2 SYDVKM. There are 12 residues in the CDR3. V shed 5 bases and J shed 3 bases, with 8 bases lying between them. As DNA, the CDR3 is TGTGCCAGCAGTGCCCTCAACTACGAGCAGTACGTC. Protein sequence: CASSALNYEQYV.

This chain links TRBV11-2 with TRBJ2-1; possibly TRBD1 for D (6 bases). From germline, CDR1 is SGHAT and CDR2 FQNNGV. The CDR3 runs 17 residues. Trimming took off 3 bases at V and 0 bases at J, with 15 bases between the two ends. As DNA, the CDR3 is TGTGCCAGCAGCTTCGGGTACAGGGCGGCCTCCTACAATGAGCAGTTCTTC. Translated, it gives CASSFGYRAASYNEQFF.